This T cell receptor (beta chain) originates from a study of early T cells in non-severe SARS-CoV-2 infection. This clonotype was seen repeatedly, ten times or more. CDR1 is DFQATT and CDR2 is SNEGSKA in the germline V gene (reference sequence). The length of the CDR3 is 16 residues. J gave up 2 bases and V 0 bases, and 5 bases lay outside the gene matches. TCRdb passed the 5' RACE reads through MiXCR, listing each CDR3 protein once. The sample includes about 52,000 distinct CDR3 sequences, approximately 11% of them seen just once. The chain uses TRBV20-1 and TRBJ1-5, with 9 bases that match TRBD1. The material sequenced was whole blood. The sequence came from an adult who was a healthcare worker with PCR-confirmed SARS-CoV-2 infection or an uninfected control (not recorded which). CDR3 protein: CSARDGTGRGNQPQHF. The CDR3 DNA is TGCAGTGCTAGAGACGGGACAGGGCGAGGCAATCAGCCCCAGCATTTT.